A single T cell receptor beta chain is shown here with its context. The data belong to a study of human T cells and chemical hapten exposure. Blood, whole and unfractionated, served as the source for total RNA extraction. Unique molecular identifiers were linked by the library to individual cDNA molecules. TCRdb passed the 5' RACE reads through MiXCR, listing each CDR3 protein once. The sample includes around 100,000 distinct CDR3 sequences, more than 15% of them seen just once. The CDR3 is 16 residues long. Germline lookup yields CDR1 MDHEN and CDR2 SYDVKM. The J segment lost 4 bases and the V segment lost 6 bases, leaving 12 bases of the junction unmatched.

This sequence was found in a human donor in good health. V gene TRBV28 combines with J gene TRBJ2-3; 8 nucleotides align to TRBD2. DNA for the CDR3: TGTGCCAGCAGCTCCGGACTAGCCCCGTTGGCAGATACGCAGTATTTT. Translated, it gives CASSSGLAPLADTQYF. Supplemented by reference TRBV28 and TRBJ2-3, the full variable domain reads DVKVTQSSRYLVKRTGEKVFLECVQDMDHENMFWYRQDPGLGLRLIYFSYDVKMKEKGDIPEGYSVSREKKERFSLILESASTNQTSMYLCASSSGLAPLADTQYFGPGTRLTVL.